The 24 T cell receptor beta chains below were found in one sample sequenced in a study of shared clonotypes between healthy human individuals. The protocol was immunoSEQ multiplex PCR, while the TCRdb copy is restricted to in-frame clones and leaves out a portion. This table has approximately 440,000 clones, roughly four fifths appearing once. Material: PBMCs. The receptors originated from a middle-aged woman in good health. Some clones in this sample may be carry-over from other donors' samples.

This chain links TRBV5-1 with TRBJ2-3; 11 bases are a match to TRBD2. CDR1 and CDR2 from the germline V gene are SGHRS and YFSETQ. The J segment lost 11 bases and the V segment lost 4 bases, leaving 3 bases of the junction unmatched. CDR3 size: 12 residues. In DNA, the CDR3 is TGCGCCAGCAGCGAAGGGACTAGCGGGCAGTATTTT. Translation gives CASSEGTSGQYF.

The rearrangement uses TRBV7-8 and TRBJ2-1; TRBD2 might be the D (6 bases). Germline V lookup: CDR1 SGHVS, CDR2 FQNEAQ. The CDR3 is made up of 16 amino acids. V lost 5 bases to trimming and J lost 4 bases, with 18 bases between them. The CDR3 sequence: CASSPQTSMGYNEQFF. The CDR3 nucleotides read TGTGCCAGCAGCCCACAAACTAGCATGGGGTACAATGAGCAGTTCTTC.

V gene TRBV29-1 combines with J gene TRBJ2-1, with 7 nucleotides matching TRBD2. The germline CDR1 and CDR2 sequences are SQVTM and ANQGSEA. The J segment lost 0 bases and the V segment lost 4 bases, leaving 3 bases of the junction unmatched. CDR3 length equals 14 residues. For the CDR3, the DNA is TGCAGCGTTGCCGGGGGGTACTCCTACAATGAGCAGTTCTTC. Its protein is CSVAGGYSYNEQFF.

The chain employs TRBV6-5 and TRBJ1-5; maybe TRBD1 (6 bases). The germline CDR1 and CDR2 sequences are MNHEY and SVGAGI. Trimming cost V 0 bases and J 5 bases, with 14 bases left between them. The CDR3 sequence is 16 residues long. The CDR3 protein is CASSYSWARGDQPQHF. The CDR3 DNA sequence: TGTGCCAGCAGTTACTCGTGGGCCAGGGGTGATCAGCCCCAGCATTTT.

The chain joins TRBV16 to TRBJ1-1; D is perhaps TRBD1 (5 bases). CDR3 length: 15 amino acids. Germline V gene data show CDR1 as KGHSY and CDR2 as FQNENV. V was pared by 4 bases and J by 3 bases, with 15 bases between. As DNA, the CDR3 is TGTGCCAGCAGCCTTTATCCTCAGGGTTACACTGAAGCTTTCTTT. Its translation: CASSLYPQGYTEAFF.

This chain connects TRBV2 to TRBJ1-2, with 10 bases fitting TRBD1. Germline V lookup: CDR1 SNHLY, CDR2 FYNNEI. V lost 6 bases to trimming and J lost 10 bases; unmatched junction nucleotides: 5. The length of the CDR3 is 12 residues. CDR3 sequence reads: CASSGDRGVYTF. Here the CDR3 DNA reads TGTGCCAGCAGCGGGGACAGGGGAGTCTACACCTTC.

With regard to this clone: The sample carries other DNA sequences with the same CDR3. The J gene is TRBJ2-7, the V gene TRBV7-9; no clear D gene. Trimming shortened V by 3 bases and J by 3 bases, and 3 bases separated the two germline ends. The CDR3 extends over 11 amino acids. Germline loops: CDR1 SEHNR, CDR2 FQNEAQ (reference sequence). The DNA of the CDR3 is TGTGCCAGCAGCTTGAGCTACGAGCAGTACTTC. Translating gives CASSLSYEQYF.

This clone has more than one count but fewer than ten. V gene TRBV19 combines with J gene TRBJ2-2, with no clear D. The V end lost 5 bases, the J end lost 5 bases, and 12 bases lay between the germline ends. The CDR3 has 14 amino acids. Germline V CDR1 and CDR2: LNHDA, SQIVND (reference sequence). This CDR3 is CASSFRPVTGELFF. The CDR3 region has the DNA TGTGCCAGTAGTTTCCGACCAGTGACCGGGGAGCTGTTTTTT.

The chain carries TRBV9 and TRBJ2-5, with 13 bases matching TRBD2. Trimming removed 4 bases from V and 1 base from J; junction bases left unmatched: 7. There are 17 residues in the CDR3. The germline V gene encodes CDR1 SGDLS and CDR2 YYNGEE. As DNA, the CDR3 is TGTGCCAGCAGCCTTACTAGCGGGAGGGCCCCCCAAGAGACCCAGTACTTC. Protein: CASSLTSGRAPQETQYF.

This clone was seen a few times. The chain carries TRBV7-3 and TRBJ2-2, with TRBD1 matching 10 bases. The CDR3 consists of 16 residues. V was pared by 1 base and J by 4 bases, with 3 bases of the junction left unmatched. Looked up from germline, CDR1 is SGHTA and CDR2 is FQGTGA. The CDR3 DNA sequence: TGTGCCAGCAGCTTAAACCGGGACAGGGGCACCGGGGAGCTGTTTTTT. Its protein is CASSLNRDRGTGELFF.

This chain joins TRBV9 and TRBJ2-2; D is unclear. This CDR3 spans 11 amino acids. V lost 4 bases and J 4 bases, leaving 2 bases between the germline ends. Germline CDR1 and CDR2: SGDLS and YYNGEE. As DNA, the CDR3 is TGTGCCAGCAGCCTCACCGGGGAGCTGTTTTTT. Translated, it gives CASSLTGELFF.

Points on this clone: A single base separates this from a much larger clone, so it may be a read error. This chain connects TRBV15 to TRBJ1-2, with TRBD1 identical over 9 bases. The CDR3 consists of 15 residues. After removal of 7 bases from V and 4 bases from J, the junction contained 10 bases not matched to a gene. Germline V gene lookup returns CDR1 LNHNV and CDR2 YYDKDF (reference sequence). The CDR3 spells CATNRDRAALYGYTF. CDR3 DNA: TGTGCCACCAACAGGGACAGGGCAGCTCTCTATGGCTACACCTTC. Drawing the rest from reference TRBV15 and TRBJ1-2, the complete variable domain is DAMVIQNPRYQVTQFGKPVTLSCSQTLNHNVMYWYQQKSSQAPKLLFHYYDKDFNNEADTPDNFQSRRPNTSFCFLDIRSPGLGDTAMYLCATNRDRAALYGYTFGSGTRLTVV.

The chain has TRBV20-1 and TRBJ2-3, with D possibly TRBD1 on 5 matching bases. This CDR3 contains 10 residues. CDR1 and CDR2 (germline): DFQATT, SNEGSKA (reference sequence). CDR3 in amino acids: CRCDRDTQYF. DNA for the CDR3: TGCCGGTGTGACAGAGATACGCAGTATTTT.

The rearrangement uses TRBV29-1 and TRBJ1-2; TRBD1 is a possible D gene (5 bases). The ends were cut back, 1 base at V and 4 bases at J, with 10 bases in the middle. Germline lookup yields CDR1 SQVTM and CDR2 ANQGSEA. The CDR3 runs 13 residues. This chain's CDR3 is CSVEGGDPYGYTF. The DNA of the CDR3 is TGCAGCGTTGAAGGGGGGGACCCCTATGGCTACACCTTC.

The rearrangement links TRBV10-1 to TRBJ2-4, with TRBD1 matching 8 bases. The germline V gene encodes CDR1 WNHNN and CDR2 SYGVQD (reference sequence). The CDR3 is 14 amino acids. Trimming removed 3 bases from V and 4 bases from J; junction bases left unmatched: 2. This CDR3 reads CASSETGGKNIQYF. CDR3 sequence (DNA): TGCGCCAGCAGTGAAACAGGGGGTAAAAACATTCAGTACTTC.

In DNA form, the CDR3 reads TGTGCCAGCAGTTGGGGTCAGGGGGAGGAAAAACTGTTTTTT. Its protein is CASSWGQGEEKLFF. The chain employs TRBV27 and TRBJ1-4, with 7 bases fitting TRBD1. CDR3 length equals 14 residues. V shed 4 bases and J 8 bases; nucleotides not matched to a gene: 7. Germline V lookup: CDR1 MNHEY, CDR2 SMNVEV (reference sequence). Based on the CDR3 plus reference TRBV27 and TRBJ1-4, the full variable domain is EAQVTQNPRYLITVTGKKLTVTCSQNMNHEYMSWYRQDPGLGLRQIYYSMNVEVTDKGDVPEGYKVSRKEKRNFPLILESPSPNQTSLYFCASSWGQGEEKLFFGSGTQLSVL.

The chain couples TRBV28 to TRBJ1-5; D not resolved. Germline CDR1 and CDR2: MDHEN and SYDVKM. The CDR3 runs to 16 residues. Trimming removed 6 bases from V and 1 base from J, with 16 bases in between. The CDR3 spells CASSLIAGGSNQPQHF. The CDR3 DNA reads TGTGCCAGCAGCCTGATCGCAGGTGGGAGCAATCAGCCCCAGCATTTT. Drawing the rest from reference TRBV28 and TRBJ1-5, the complete variable domain is DVKVTQSSRYLVKRTGEKVFLECVQDMDHENMFWYRQDPGLGLRLIYFSYDVKMKEKGDIPEGYSVSREKKERFSLILESASTNQTSMYLCASSLIAGGSNQPQHFGDGTRLSIL.

This clone was counted once. A much larger clone lies one base from this, so it may be a read error. This chain uses TRBV5-1 with TRBJ2-5; 9 bases map to TRBD1. This CDR3 has 14 amino acids. Germline V lookup: CDR1 SGHRS, CDR2 YFSETQ. In DNA form, the CDR3 reads TGCGCCAGCAGCTTGGACAGGGGGCGTGAGACCCGGTACTTC. It yields the protein CASSLDRGRETRYF.

The rearrangement joins TRBV4-1 to TRBJ1-5; D is undetermined. The germline V gene encodes CDR1 MGHRA and CDR2 YSYEKL. CDR3 size: 17 residues. V lost 0 bases and J lost 6, with 18 bases in between. CDR3 region: CASSQEPGSADFQPQHF. The CDR3 bases are TGCGCCAGCAGCCAAGAACCGGGTTCAGCGGATTTTCAGCCCCAGCATTTT.

Points on this clone: A single base separates this from a much larger clone, so it may be a read error. Additional DNA sequences in this sample encode the identical CDR3. The chain combines TRBV2 with TRBJ2-2; D not resolved. Trimming cost V 6 bases and J 5 bases, with 13 bases left between them. Germline lookup yields CDR1 SNHLY and CDR2 FYNNEI. The CDR3 runs 14 residues. CDR3: CASRVTIHTGELFF. Here the CDR3 DNA reads TGTGCCAGCAGGGTGACGATTCATACCGGGGAGCTGTTTTTT. Complete variable domain (other parts from reference TRBV2 and TRBJ2-2): EPEVTQTPSHQVTQMGQEVILRCVPISNHLYFYWYRQILGQKVEFLVSFYNNEISEKSEIFDDQFSVERPDGSNFTLKIRSTKLEDSAMYFCASRVTIHTGELFFGEGSRLTVL.

The chain joins TRBV29-1 to TRBJ1-1; possible D gene TRBD1, 5 bases. CDR1 and CDR2 (germline): SQVTM, ANQGSEA. The CDR3 runs 13 residues. Trimming took 6 bases from V and 0 from J, leaving 11 bases between them. Here the CDR3 DNA reads TGCAGCGTCAGCAGGGAAATGAACACTGAAGCTTTCTTT. It specifies CSVSREMNTEAFF.

As regards this clone: A far larger clone is only one base removed, so a read error is likely. The rearrangement uses TRBV29-1 and TRBJ2-1, with 13 bases aligning to TRBD2. V gave up 7 bases and J gave up 5 bases; unmatched junction bases: 5. Germline assignment: CDR1 SQVTM and CDR2 ANQGSEA. This CDR3 comprises 14 residues. This chain's CDR3 is CSASGLAGNNEQFF. The CDR3 DNA follows: TGCAGCGCATCGGGACTAGCGGGAAACAATGAGCAGTTCTTC.

This clone was counted a single time. The V call is TRBV2, the J call TRBJ1-5, with a possible D match to TRBD1 (5 bases). The V gene lost 6 bases and the J gene lost 7 bases, with 10 bases spanning the gap. Germline V gene sequence: CDR1 SNHLY, CDR2 FYNNEI. This CDR3 is built from 12 residues. The CDR3 nucleotides are TGTGCCAGCAGGTGGCAGGGCCAGCCCCAGCATTTT. This codes for CASRWQGQPQHF.

Remarks on this clone: One end of the junction is discordant with germline, which a read error may explain. V and J are TRBV11-2 and TRBJ2-7; D is undetermined. Per germline, CDR1 SGHAT and CDR2 FQNNGV. The length of the CDR3 is 13 residues. The CDR3 here is CASSFKSSYEQHF. The CDR3 bases are TGTGCCAGCAGCTTTAAGAGCTCCTACGAGCAGCACTTC.